Below are 17 T cell receptor beta chains sequenced from a single sample in a study of control samples from healthy donors and cancer patients. Profiled with immunoSEQ multiplex PCR; TCRdb holds only in-frame clones, not every one. The sample contains 150,000 to 200,000 clones, 94% of which appear only once. The sample consisted of blood. The receptors come from a woman between 35 and 50 years old in good health.

The V call is TRBV7-2, the J call TRBJ2-3, with a possible D match to TRBD2 (7 bases). V gave up 5 bases and J gave up 3 bases, with 18 bases separating them. The CDR3 loop spans 16 amino acids. In germline, CDR1 is SGHTA, CDR2 FQGNSA. CDR3 sequence (DNA): TGTGCCAGCAGCAGGGGGGAGGGAGGTGGAACAGATACGCAGTATTTT. This codes for CASSRGEGGGTDTQYF.

V and J are TRBV5-1 and TRBJ1-1, with TRBD1 identical over 11 bases. Germline trimming cut 1 base from V and 2 bases from J; bases unmatched to any gene: 10. Per germline, CDR1 SGHRS and CDR2 YFSETQ. The CDR3 is made up of 18 amino acids. The CDR3 loop reads CASSLTGQGAAFNTEAFF. As DNA, the CDR3 is TGCGCCAGCAGCTTGACAGGACAGGGGGCCGCCTTCAACACTGAAGCTTTCTTT.

V and J are TRBV6-4 and TRBJ1-1; possible D gene TRBD1, 5 bases. V lost 2 bases, J lost 7 bases, and 17 bases lay in between. Germline CDR1 reads MRHNA; CDR2 reads SNTAGT. This CDR3 spans 15 amino acids. CDR3 amino acids: CASSDAGSGSNEAFF. The CDR3 DNA sequence: TGTGCCAGCAGTGACGCAGGGAGCGGCAGTAATGAAGCTTTCTTT.

V is TRBV27 and J is TRBJ1-1; D is ambiguous. The CDR3 sequence is 13 residues long. Per the germline V gene, CDR1 is MNHEY and CDR2 is SMNVEV (reference sequence). Trimming left V 2 bases short and J 4 bases short, with 8 bases between. The DNA for the CDR3 is TGTGCCAGCAGTTTACTGTTTTCCACTGAAGCTTTCTTT. Protein sequence: CASSLLFSTEAFF.

The genes are TRBV19 and TRBJ1-2; the match to TRBD1 covers 7 bases. Germline V gene data show CDR1 as LNHDA and CDR2 as SQIVND (reference sequence). Germline trimming cut 4 bases from V and 5 bases from J; bases unmatched to any gene: 4. The CDR3 has 13 residues. The CDR3 DNA follows: TGTGCCAGTAGTAAGGACAGGTCGTATGGCTACACCTTC. Its protein is CASSKDRSYGYTF.

This rearrangement joins TRBV4-3 to TRBJ2-2; D is uncertain. Trimming stripped 1 base from V and 3 bases from J, with 15 bases between. Germline-derived CDR1 and CDR2 are LGHNA and YSLEER. The CDR3 runs to 17 residues. In nucleotides, the CDR3 is TGCGCCAGCAGCCAAGGTCCCGGCTCTTGGGACACCGGGGAGCTGTTTTTT. Translated: CASSQGPGSWDTGELFF.

This CDR3 reads CASSLAGVRMRGYTF. The CDR3 coding sequence is TGTGCCAGCAGCTTGGCAGGGGTGAGGATGCGTGGCTACACCTTC. The J gene is TRBJ1-2, the V gene TRBV7-2, with D possibly TRBD1 on 6 matching bases. The V end was cut by 3 bases, the J end by 7 bases, with 18 bases between. The CDR3 is 15 residues long. Germline V gives CDR1 SGHTA, CDR2 FQGNSA.

V usage is TRBV24-1 and J usage is TRBJ2-1; D uncertain. CDR3 length: 14 amino acids. The V end was cut by 5 bases, the J end by 2 bases, with 9 bases between. Germline loops: CDR1 KGHDR, CDR2 SFDVKD. The CDR3 loop is CATSGRPPYNEQFF. The CDR3 DNA follows: TGTGCCACCAGTGGCAGGCCCCCCTACAATGAGCAGTTCTTC.

This chain connects TRBV6-6 to TRBJ1-2; 7 nucleotides match TRBD1. The CDR3 covers 11 residues. Germline-derived CDR1 and CDR2 are MNHNY and SVGAGI (reference sequence). CDR3 region: CAIRQGDGYTF. The CDR3 coding sequence is TGTGCTATAAGACAGGGCGATGGCTACACCTTC.

The chain has TRBV11-2 and TRBJ2-7; D uncertain. V was clipped by 1 base and J by 0 bases, with 10 bases between them. Germline CDR1 and CDR2: SGHAT and FQNNGV. CDR3 length: 15 residues. CDR3 residues: CASSLGKGRSYEQYF. CDR3 bases: TGTGCCAGCAGCTTAGGGAAGGGCCGCTCCTACGAGCAGTACTTC.

The J gene is TRBJ1-1, the V gene TRBV6-2 or TRBV6-3; no clear D gene. Germline-derived CDR1 and CDR2 are MNHEY and SVGEGT. V lost 7 bases and J 4 bases, leaving 13 bases between the germline ends. The CDR3 extends over 13 amino acids. The CDR3 loop is CASTPRGFTEAFF. The CDR3 nucleotides read TGTGCCAGCACCCCACGGGGTTTCACTGAAGCTTTCTTT.

V gene TRBV4-2 combines with J gene TRBJ1-3, with D perhaps matching TRBD1 (5 bases). Trimming took off 0 bases at V and 0 bases at J, with 12 bases between the two ends. Looked up from germline, CDR1 is LGHNA and CDR2 is YNFKEQ. The CDR3 sequence is 17 residues long. Written as DNA, the CDR3 is TGTGCCAGCAGCCAAGATTGGGGACCAAGCTCTGGAAACACCATATATTTT. This translates into CASSQDWGPSSGNTIYF.

The V call is TRBV10-3, the J call TRBJ2-3, with 12 bases lining up with TRBD2. V lost 8 bases and J lost 5; bases outside the gene matches: 5. This CDR3 comprises 14 residues. Germline V gives CDR1 ENHRY, CDR2 SYGVKD. This CDR3 is CAILAGGGLDTQYF. The CDR3 nucleotides are TGTGCCATCCTAGCGGGGGGGGGCCTAGATACGCAGTATTTT.

CDR3 in DNA: TGTGCCTGGACAGGGATCAATGAGCAGTTCTTC. Translating gives CAWTGINEQFF. This chain links TRBV30 with TRBJ2-1, with a weak D call TRBD1 (5 bases). The V gene's germline CDR1 is GTSNPN and CDR2 SVGIG (reference sequence). The CDR3 spans 11 residues. V lost 4 bases to trimming and J lost 6 bases, with 7 bases between them. The complete variable domain, with remaining parts taken from reference TRBV30 and TRBJ2-1, reads SQTIHQWPATLVQPVGSPLSLECTVEGTSNPNLYWYRQAAGRGLQLLFYSVGIGQISSEVPQNLSASRPQDRQFILSSKKLLLSDSGFYLCAWTGINEQFFGPGTRLTVL.

This chain connects TRBV6-5 to TRBJ1-4; D not certain. Per germline, CDR1 MNHEY and CDR2 SVGAGI. V was cut by 2 bases and J by 4 bases, with 8 bases left in between. The CDR3 covers 14 residues. CDR3 amino acids: CASSYGRINEKLFF. Here the CDR3 DNA reads TGTGCCAGCAGTTACGGAAGAATTAATGAAAAACTGTTTTTT.

In its sample, this clone was seen once. V and J are TRBV5-1 and TRBJ2-5; TRBD1 is a possible D gene (8 bases). The CDR3 is made up of 13 amino acids. With 6 bases removed from V and 4 bases from J, the gap between germline ends came to 13 bases. Germline loops: CDR1 SGHRS, CDR2 YFSETQ. The CDR3, as DNA: TGCGCCAGCACCACAGGGGGGGGAGAGACCCAGTACTTC. This codes for CASTTGGGETQYF. The full variable domain, completed using reference TRBV5-1 and TRBJ2-5, is KAGVTQTPRYLIKTRGQQVTLSCSPISGHRSVSWYQQTPGQGLQFLFEYFSETQRNKGNFPGRFSGRQFSNSRSEMNVSTLELGDSALYLCASTTGGGETQYFGPGTRLLVL.

The chain carries TRBV7-2 and TRBJ2-5, with D possibly TRBD1 on 6 matching bases. The germline V gene encodes CDR1 SGHTA and CDR2 FQGNSA. V was shortened by 0 bases and J by 1 base, with 9 bases between the two germline ends. This CDR3 spans 15 amino acids. The DNA of the CDR3 is TGTGCCAGCAGCTTAGCGCAGGGGCTCCAAGAGACCCAGTACTTC. Translation gives CASSLAQGLQETQYF.